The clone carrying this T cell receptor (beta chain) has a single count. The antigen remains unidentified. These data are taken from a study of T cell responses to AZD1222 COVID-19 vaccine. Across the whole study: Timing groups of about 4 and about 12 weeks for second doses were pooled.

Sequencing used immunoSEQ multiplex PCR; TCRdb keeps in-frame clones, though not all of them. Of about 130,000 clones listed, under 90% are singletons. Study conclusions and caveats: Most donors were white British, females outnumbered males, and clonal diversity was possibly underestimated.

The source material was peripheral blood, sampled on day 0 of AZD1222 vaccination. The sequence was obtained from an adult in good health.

In DNA form, the CDR3 reads TGTGCCAGCGCAAGAACAGGTGACTATGGCTACACCTTC. It codes for CASARTGDYGYTF. This chain uses TRBV6-5 with TRBJ1-2, with D maybe TRBD1 (5 bases). The V and J ends lost 8 bases and 3 bases respectively, with 13 bases between them. Germline V lookup: CDR1 MNHEY, CDR2 SVGAGI. This CDR3 is 13 amino acids long.